A single sample is the source of the 32 T cell receptor beta chains below, sequenced in a study of blood T cell repertoires in COVID-19. Repertoires were generated with immunoSEQ multiplex PCR, while TCRdb's copy carries only in-frame clones and drops some. The data contain about 83,000 clones, about 82% of them singletons. The sample consisted of peripheral blood. These receptors all come from a woman of 80 years or more in a cohort sampled during active or convalescent COVID-19.

J is TRBJ1-1 and V is TRBV29-1; D call uncertain. In germline, CDR1 is SQVTM, CDR2 ANQGSEA. The CDR3 loop spans 15 amino acids. V dropped 0 bases and J dropped 4 bases, with 15 bases sitting between them. The CDR3 region is CSVEDLMRVSTEAFF. In DNA, the CDR3 is TGCAGCGTTGAAGATCTTATGAGGGTCAGCACTGAAGCTTTCTTT. The full variable domain, in which reference TRBV29-1 and TRBJ1-1 provide the parts outside the CDR3, is SAVISQKPSRDICQRGTSLTIQCQVDSQVTMMFWYRQQPGQSLTLIATANQGSEATYESGFVIDKFPISRPNLTFSTLTVSNMSPEDSSIYLCSVEDLMRVSTEAFFGQGTRLTVV.

For the CDR3, the DNA is TGTGCCAGCAGCGTAGGGCCTAGCGGGAGTGGTGAGCAGTTCTTC. Protein sequence: CASSVGPSGSGEQFF. The chain has TRBV9 and TRBJ2-1; 10 bases line up with TRBD2. The trim removed 0 bases at V and 9 bases at J, leaving 6 bases unmatched. Looked up from germline, CDR1 is SGDLS and CDR2 is YYNGEE. The CDR3 extends over 15 amino acids.

The gene calls are TRBV19 and TRBJ1-3; 8 positions match TRBD1. The germline CDR1 and CDR2 sequences are LNHDA and SQIVND (reference sequence). This CDR3 spans 14 amino acids. Losses at the gene ends were 6 bases for V and 8 bases for J; bases not matched to a gene: 9. The CDR3, as DNA: TGTGCCAGTAGCCCAGGACAGGGTGGCGACACCATATATTTT. Amino acids: CASSPGQGGDTIYF.

About this clone itself: This specimen includes other DNA sequences encoding the same CDR3. This chain uses TRBV3-1 (or the pseudogene TRBV3-2) with TRBJ2-1, with 15 nucleotides matching TRBD2. V gave up 1 base and J gave up 7 bases; unmatched junction bases: 2. The germline V gene has CDR1 LGHDT and CDR2 YNNKEL (reference sequence). CDR3 length: 16 amino acids. CDR3 nucleotide sequence: TGTGCCAGCAGCCAAGCCGGGACTAGCGGGAGGAATGAGCAGTTCTTC. Translating gives CASSQAGTSGRNEQFF.

V gene TRBV20-1 combines with J gene TRBJ1-6; D is ambiguous. V was pared by 3 bases and J by 9 bases, with 18 bases between. The CDR3 is 15 residues long. Germline CDR1 and CDR2: DFQATT and SNEGSKA (reference sequence). The CDR3 loop reads CSASLEGRRGSPLHF. CDR3 coding DNA: TGCAGTGCTAGTCTCGAAGGGAGGCGGGGTTCACCCCTCCACTTT.

The chain uses TRBV5-6 and TRBJ2-1; 7 bases map to TRBD2. Per the germline V gene, CDR1 is SGHDT and CDR2 is YYEEEE. J lost 2 bases, V lost 4 bases, and 6 bases had no gene match. This CDR3 has 15 amino acids. CDR3 region: CASSAPGLAYNEQFF. The CDR3 DNA follows: TGTGCCAGCAGCGCCCCCGGACTAGCCTACAATGAGCAGTTCTTC. The full variable domain, in which reference TRBV5-6 and TRBJ2-1 provide the parts outside the CDR3, is DAGVTQSPTHLIKTRGQQVTLRCSPKSGHDTVSWYQQALGQGPQFIFQYYEEEERQRGNFPDRFSGHQFPNYSSELNVNALLLGDSALYLCASSAPGLAYNEQFFGPGTRLTVL.

The CDR3 loop reads CASSLAGVEDTQYF. The CDR3 nucleotides are TGTGCCAGCAGCCTAGCGGGAGTGGAAGATACGCAGTATTTT. V is TRBV3-1 (or the pseudogene TRBV3-2) and J is TRBJ2-3; 9 nucleotides line up with TRBD2. V gave up 4 bases and J gave up 5 bases; unmatched junction bases: 4. The CDR3 consists of 14 residues. CDR1 and CDR2 (germline): LGHDT, YNNKEL (reference sequence).

The V gene is TRBV3-1 (or the pseudogene TRBV3-2), the J gene TRBJ2-5; 8 bases match TRBD2. The CDR3 consists of 14 residues. V lost 3 bases, J lost 4 bases, and 4 bases stayed unmatched. The germline V gene encodes CDR1 LGHDT and CDR2 YNNKEL (reference sequence). The CDR3 is CASSHAGGRETQYF. The CDR3 region has the DNA TGTGCCAGCAGCCATGCGGGGGGCCGAGAGACCCAGTACTTC.

The chain couples TRBV28 to TRBJ2-2, with TRBD2 as a possible D gene (6 bases). CDR3 length: 14 residues. The germline V gene encodes CDR1 MDHEN and CDR2 SYDVKM. Trimming stripped 3 bases from V and 5 bases from J, with 10 bases between. CDR3 nucleotide sequence: TGTGCCAGCAGTTTTCCAGGAGGGACCGGGGAGCTGTTTTTT. Translation gives CASSFPGGTGELFF.

V and J are TRBV28 and TRBJ2-1; the match to TRBD2 covers 9 bases. CDR1 is MDHEN and CDR2 is SYDVKM in the germline V gene. The CDR3 covers 12 residues. J lost 15 bases, V lost 3 bases, and 6 bases had no gene match. This CDR3 is CASSFSSGSWFF. The CDR3 coding sequence is TGTGCCAGCAGTTTTAGTAGCGGGAGTTGGTTCTTC.

The rearrangement uses TRBV3-1 (or the pseudogene TRBV3-2) and TRBJ1-1, with D hard to call. Germline values: CDR1 LGHDT, CDR2 YNNKEL (reference sequence). This CDR3 spans 14 amino acids. V dropped 7 bases and J dropped 8 bases, with 20 bases sitting between them. DNA for the CDR3: TGTGCCAGCACCCCGAATGTGGGAGTCAGGGAAGCTTTCTTT. As protein: CASTPNVGVREAFF.

J is TRBJ1-1 and V is TRBV29-1, with 10 positions matching TRBD1. The CDR3 extends over 16 amino acids. V lost 5 bases to trimming and J lost 0 bases; unmatched junction nucleotides: 9. Germline V lookup: CDR1 SQVTM, CDR2 ANQGSEA. As DNA, the CDR3 is TGCAGCGTTCCCCAGGGACAGGGGATTATGAACACTGAAGCTTTCTTT. It specifies CSVPQGQGIMNTEAFF.

V is TRBV3-1 (or the pseudogene TRBV3-2) and J is TRBJ1-3, with D unresolved. CDR1 and CDR2 from the germline V gene are LGHDT and YNNKEL (reference sequence). V lost 6 bases to trimming and J lost 4 bases, with 7 bases between them. There are 12 residues in the CDR3. The CDR3 sequence: CASRGAGNTIYF. The CDR3 nucleotides read TGTGCCAGCAGGGGCGCCGGAAACACCATATATTTT.

The chain uses TRBV7-8 and TRBJ1-3; 11 bases are a match to TRBD1. The germline V gene has CDR1 SGHVS and CDR2 FQNEAQ. The CDR3 spans 15 residues. With 4 bases clipped from V and 7 bases from J, the junction kept 6 bases outside the gene matches. The CDR3 loop is CASSSGTGGFNTIYF. In DNA, the CDR3 is TGTGCCAGCAGCTCCGGGACAGGGGGTTTCAACACCATATATTTT.

This rearrangement joins TRBV30 to TRBJ1-3; D might be TRBD1 (6 bases). This CDR3 has 12 amino acids. Germline assignment: CDR1 GTSNPN and CDR2 SVGIG (reference sequence). V was clipped by 4 bases and J by 4 bases, with 8 bases between them. Here the CDR3 DNA reads TGTGCCTGGACAGGGGTCGGAAACACCATATATTTT. Protein sequence: CAWTGVGNTIYF.

This chain joins TRBV5-1 and TRBJ2-1, with a tentative D call TRBD2 (5 bases). Germline V gene data show CDR1 as SGHRS and CDR2 as YFSETQ. V lost 5 bases to trimming and J lost 5 bases, with 14 bases between them. The CDR3 has 14 residues. This CDR3 reads CASSGSRYDNEQFF. For the CDR3, the DNA is TGCGCCAGCAGTGGGAGCAGGTACGACAATGAGCAGTTCTTC. The whole variable domain, filled in from reference TRBV5-1 and TRBJ2-1, reads KAGVTQTPRYLIKTRGQQVTLSCSPISGHRSVSWYQQTPGQGLQFLFEYFSETQRNKGNFPGRFSGRQFSNSRSEMNVSTLELGDSALYLCASSGSRYDNEQFFGPGTRLTVL.

The chain combines TRBV11-2 with TRBJ1-5; D might be TRBD1 (5 bases). The V end lost 0 bases, the J end lost 0 bases, and 15 bases lay between the germline ends. CDR1 is SGHAT and CDR2 is FQNNGV in the germline V gene. This CDR3 contains 18 residues. CDR3 DNA: TGTGCCAGCAGCTTAGATAGGGGCGGCCCGGCTAGCAATCAGCCCCAGCATTTT. It codes for CASSLDRGGPASNQPQHF.

The chain carries TRBV30 and TRBJ1-2, with TRBD1 as a possible D gene (5 bases). V was clipped by 4 bases and J by 4 bases, with 7 bases between them. The CDR3 totals 11 residues. The germline CDR1 and CDR2 sequences are GTSNPN and SVGIG (reference sequence). The CDR3 nucleotides read TGTGCCTGGACCAGGGCCTATGGCTACACCTTC. It translates to CAWTRAYGYTF.

The genes are TRBV24-1 and TRBJ2-1, with 7 bases matching TRBD1. Looked up from germline, CDR1 is KGHDR and CDR2 is SFDVKD. After removal of 4 bases from V and 6 bases from J, the junction contained 8 bases not matched to a gene. The CDR3 consists of 15 residues. CDR3 in DNA: TGTGCCACCAGTGACTACCTTCAGGGGGTCAATGAGCAGTTCTTC. It encodes CATSDYLQGVNEQFF.

As to this clone: Relative to the germline gene, one junction end is altered; a read error may explain this. In nucleotides, the CDR3 is TGCGCCAGCAGTTTGGGGACTCTTGGCGATGAGCAGTTCTTC. Protein: CASSLGTLGDEQFF. J is TRBJ2-1 and V is TRBV5-1; D possibly corresponds to TRBD2 (6 bases). The CDR3 totals 14 residues. Germline V CDR1 and CDR2: SGHRS, YFSETQ.

The CDR3, as DNA: TGTGCCACCAGCGGCGGGAGGGGTACAGATACGCAGTATTTT. It codes for CATSGGRGTDTQYF. The chain links TRBV15 to TRBJ2-3, with 9 bases matching TRBD2. The CDR3 length is 14 residues. V gave up 5 bases and J gave up 3 bases; unmatched junction bases: 3. Germline V gene lookup returns CDR1 LNHNV and CDR2 YYDKDF (reference sequence).

The chain couples TRBV6-5 to TRBJ1-1; TRBD1 is a possible D gene (5 bases). Germline CDR1 is MNHEY and CDR2 is SVGAGI. This CDR3 is built from 14 residues. Trimming cost V 6 bases and J 2 bases, with 13 bases left between them. The CDR3 DNA sequence: TGTGCCAGCAGGCTTTCGGGGGTTAACACTGAAGCTTTCTTT. Translating it yields CASRLSGVNTEAFF.

V gene TRBV5-1 combines with J gene TRBJ2-7; 9 bases map to TRBD1. The CDR3 extends over 14 amino acids. Germline CDR1 reads SGHRS; CDR2 reads YFSETQ. After removal of 5 bases from V and 2 bases from J, the junction contained 5 bases not matched to a gene. CDR3 DNA sequence: TGCGCCAGCAGACCAGGGACAGGGACCTACGAGCAGTACTTC. Translated: CASRPGTGTYEQYF.

V and J are TRBV27 and TRBJ2-7; D may be TRBD1 (6 bases). Trimming left V 4 bases short and J 6 bases short, with 19 bases between. The CDR3 contains 15 residues. CDR1 is MNHEY and CDR2 is SMNVEV in the germline V gene (reference sequence). CDR3 sequence: CASSSFRDTRFEQYF. The DNA for the CDR3 is TGTGCCAGCAGTTCATTCAGGGACACCCGTTTCGAGCAGTACTTC.

This chain links TRBV6-5 with TRBJ1-1; possible D gene TRBD1, 5 bases. The CDR3 contains 15 residues. Trimming took 6 bases from V and 8 from J, leaving 22 bases between them. In germline, CDR1 is MNHEY, CDR2 SVGAGI. DNA of the CDR3: TGTGCCAGCAGACCAACGATCGGTCAGGGACTCGAAGCTTTCTTT. Translated: CASRPTIGQGLEAFF.

The V and J genes are TRBV28 and TRBJ1-5; D unresolved. V was pared by 7 bases and J by 3 bases, with 13 bases between. The CDR3 totals 14 residues. Germline V gives CDR1 MDHEN, CDR2 SYDVKM. In nucleotides, the CDR3 is TGTGCCAGCAACATCCGCGGTAACAATCAGCCCCAGCATTTT. Translated, it gives CASNIRGNNQPQHF.

The J gene is TRBJ1-1, the V gene TRBV5-1, with no clear D. Germline V gives CDR1 SGHRS, CDR2 YFSETQ. CDR3 length: 15 amino acids. Trimming took off 0 bases at V and 8 bases at J, with 17 bases between the two ends. CDR3 loop: CASSLETGLTVEAFF. CDR3 DNA sequence: TGCGCCAGCAGCTTGGAAACGGGGTTGACGGTGGAAGCTTTCTTT.

V gene TRBV5-1 combines with J gene TRBJ1-3; possibly TRBD1 for D (6 bases). V gave up 0 bases and J gave up 0 bases, with 10 bases separating them. This CDR3 contains 16 residues. CDR1 is SGHRS and CDR2 is YFSETQ in the germline V gene. The CDR3 reads CASSLEGVTSGNTIYF. For the CDR3, the DNA is TGCGCCAGCAGCTTGGAGGGGGTCACCTCTGGAAACACCATATATTTT.

V usage is TRBV7-3 and J usage is TRBJ2-1; D remains unclear. CDR1 and CDR2 (germline): SGHTA, FQGTGA. The CDR3 is 16 amino acids. Trimming cost V 0 bases and J 3 bases, with 12 bases left between them. The CDR3 region has the DNA TGTGCCAGCAGCTTAACCCCCCTATATATCTACAATGAGCAGTTCTTC. Its protein is CASSLTPLYIYNEQFF.

The J gene is TRBJ1-1, the V gene TRBV21-1; the table's D call TRBD1 went unverified against the DNA. TRBV21-1 is a pseudogene segment. The CDR3 sequence is 16 residues long. CDR3 protein: CASSKRAGDLNTEAFF. The CDR3 DNA is TGTGCCAGCAGCAAAAGAGCAGGGGACCTGAACACTGAAGCTTTCTTT.

This chain connects TRBV28 to TRBJ1-2; 9 bases are shared with TRBD1. This CDR3 contains 14 residues. The trim removed 8 bases at V and 2 bases at J, leaving 6 bases unmatched. Per germline, CDR1 MDHEN and CDR2 SYDVKM. The CDR3 DNA sequence: TGTGCCAGCTCTCTAGGACAGGGGAACTATGGCTACACCTTC. This gives the protein CASSLGQGNYGYTF.

The chain links TRBV19 to TRBJ1-2; TRBD1 aligns across 7 bases. CDR1 is LNHDA, CDR2 SQIVND, per germline (reference sequence). V lost 6 bases, J lost 8 bases, and 6 bases stayed unmatched. The CDR3 has 12 amino acids. The CDR3 protein is CASSETGWGYTF. CDR3 DNA: TGTGCCAGTAGCGAGACAGGGTGGGGCTACACCTTC.